The source of this TCR beta chain is a study of CD8 T cells in ankylosing spondylitis. Whole-study findings and limits: Clones linked to the disease showed a CD8+ phenotype. They occurred at relatively low frequencies in peripheral blood. Among TCR beta sequences, a motif of 7 to 9 highly homologous variants appeared characteristic of ankylosing spondylitis blood.

J was trimmed by 8 bases and V by 2 bases; bases with no gene match: 8. Germline V CDR1 and CDR2: LGHDT, YNNKEL (reference sequence). The CDR3 length is 15 residues. To note about this clonotype: The antigen remains undetermined.

Quantitative 5'-RACE with molecular barcodes generated TCR beta libraries. TCRdb used MiXCR to reprocess the 5' RACE reads, holding one entry per CDR3 protein. The repertoire holds around 430,000 distinct CDR3 sequences, roughly 15% seen once, with around 0.92% in the top ten. V is TRBV3-1 and J is TRBJ2-1; 8 bases align to TRBD1. The sequencing input was blood, either unsorted or a sorted T cell fraction (not recorded which). The TCR comes from a male donor with ankylosing spondylitis. CDR3 loop: CASSQRGQGFDEQFF. The DNA for the CDR3 is TGTGCCAGCAGCCAACGTGGACAGGGATTCGATGAGCAGTTCTTC.